This T cell receptor beta chain is drawn from a study of cytotoxic CD8 clonotypes in ibrutinib-treated CLL. Using immunoSEQ multiplex PCR, the repertoire was profiled, and TCRdb retains in-frame clones only, with some absent. This repertoire shows over 200,000 clones, 60% to 80% found once; its top ten account for 5.5% to 6%. The V end lost 3 bases, the J end lost 0 bases, and 15 bases lay between the germline ends. The CDR3 extends over 16 amino acids. Germline V gene sequence: CDR1 SQVTM, CDR2 ANQGSEA. Points from the study as a whole: Samples from sustained-remission and progressing patients were taken at different times. Clonality rose at ibrutinib response and fell back toward baseline at progression.

Remarks on this clone: The target antigen is unknown.

The receptor's source is a human donor with chronic lymphocytic leukemia. The source material was PBMCs, sampled after 12 months of ibrutinib treatment. The V call is TRBV29-1, the J call TRBJ2-1; perhaps TRBD2 as D (7 bases). The CDR3 loop is CSVDFGGRLSYNEQFF. The CDR3 DNA reads as TGCAGCGTTGACTTCGGGGGGCGACTCTCCTACAATGAGCAGTTCTTC.